One sample yielded the 18 T cell receptor beta chains listed below, sequenced in a study of cytomegalovirus exposure and HLA in healthy donors. Researchers ran the PCR with 60 Vbeta and 13 Jbeta primers. Here immunoSEQ multiplex PCR was the method, and the copy in TCRdb shows in-frame clones only, minus some. The table includes about 140,000 clones, roughly 80% detected once. The specimen sequenced was PBMCs. The receptors here all came from a man between 18 and 29 years old in good health and CMV-seronegative.

The chain is built from TRBV12-5 and TRBJ2-7; tentatively, D is TRBD1 (6 bases). V lost 9 bases, J lost 1 base, and 16 bases lay in between. The germline V gene encodes CDR1 LGHNT and CDR2 FRNRAP. The CDR3 runs to 14 residues. This CDR3 is CASLNRDLSYEQYF. The CDR3 bases are TGTGCTAGCCTAAACAGGGACCTATCCTACGAGCAGTACTTC.

The J gene is TRBJ1-2, the V gene TRBV19; TRBD1 matches 7 bases. J lost 2 bases, V lost 5 bases, and 2 bases had no gene match. This CDR3 region has 13 residues. Germline-derived CDR1 and CDR2 are LNHDA and SQIVND (reference sequence). The CDR3 region has the DNA TGTGCCAGTAGTCCGGACAGGAACTATGGCTACACCTTC. Protein sequence: CASSPDRNYGYTF.

The chain has TRBV27 and TRBJ1-5; D possibly corresponds to TRBD1 (6 bases). CDR1 and CDR2 (germline): MNHEY, SMNVEV (reference sequence). The ends were cut back, 2 bases at V and 4 bases at J, with 24 bases in the middle. The CDR3 spans 19 residues. CDR3 nucleotides: TGTGCCAGCAGTTTACGAGGACGGGCCAGGGGAGTAAGGAATCAGCCCCAGCATTTT. Translated, it gives CASSLRGRARGVRNQPQHF.

The V call is TRBV30, the J call TRBJ2-1, with D perhaps TRBD2 (6 bases). V lost 2 bases, J lost 9 bases, and 8 bases lay in between. Per the germline V gene, CDR1 is GTSNPN and CDR2 is SVGIG (reference sequence). This CDR3 contains 11 residues. The CDR3 nucleotides read TGTGCCTGGAGTACGGGGGTTGAGCAGTTCTTC. This translates into CAWSTGVEQFF.

V gene TRBV5-5 combines with J gene TRBJ1-1, with D hard to call. The germline V and J ends were trimmed by 1 base and 4 bases, with 8 bases remaining between them. Germline V CDR1 and CDR2: SGHKS, YYEKEE (reference sequence). This CDR3 has 13 amino acids. The CDR3 loop reads CASSLRRSTEAFF. CDR3 coding DNA: TGTGCCAGCAGCTTGAGACGGAGCACTGAAGCTTTCTTT.

This chain links TRBV6-1 with TRBJ2-7; a weak D match, TRBD2 (5 bases). In germline, CDR1 is MNHNS, CDR2 SASEGT. Trimming cost V 3 bases and J 0 bases, with 12 bases left between them. CDR3 length: 15 residues. CDR3 sequence: CASSEDSSSSYEQYF. The CDR3, as DNA: TGTGCCAGCAGTGAGGACTCTTCGAGCTCCTACGAGCAGTACTTC.

This sequence joins TRBV5-6 and TRBJ2-2; TRBD1 matches 9 bases. This CDR3 has 15 amino acids. CDR1 SGHDT and CDR2 YYEEEE come from the germline V gene. The V segment lost 2 bases and the J segment 6 bases; nucleotides outside the gene matches: 5. In DNA, the CDR3 is TGTGCCAGCAGCTTCCGGGACAGGGAATCCGGGGAGCTGTTTTTT. Translated, it gives CASSFRDRESGELFF.

The chain recombines TRBV5-1 with TRBJ2-3, with D hard to call. CDR1 is SGHRS and CDR2 is YFSETQ in the germline V gene. CDR3 size: 14 residues. V was trimmed by 1 base and J by 0 bases, leaving 6 bases between them. The DNA for the CDR3 is TGCGCCAGCAGCTTGCATAGCAGCACAGATACGCAGTATTTT. Translation: CASSLHSSTDTQYF.

The chain combines TRBV25-1 with TRBJ1-2; D is uncertain. Looked up from germline, CDR1 is MGHDK and CDR2 is SYGVNS. CDR3 length: 12 residues. Trimming took 3 bases from V and 4 from J, leaving 6 bases between them. The CDR3 loop is CASSDLFYGYTF. The CDR3 DNA reads TGTGCCAGCAGTGATCTTTTCTATGGCTACACCTTC.

V and J are TRBV18 and TRBJ2-7, with D possibly TRBD2 on 5 matching bases. This CDR3 is built from 20 residues. The germline V gene encodes CDR1 KGHSH and CDR2 LQKENI. Trimming stripped 5 bases from V and 0 bases from J, with 29 bases between. The CDR3 sequence is CASSALSRRGSRGSSYEQYF. CDR3 in DNA: TGTGCCAGCTCAGCCCTCTCCCGGCGAGGCTCACGGGGAAGCTCCTACGAGCAGTACTTC.

The CDR3, as DNA: TGTGCCAGTAGCCTGAAATCGACAGGGGCGTGGTACGAGCAGTACTTC. Translated, it gives CASSLKSTGAWYEQYF. The genes are TRBV19 and TRBJ2-7, with 8 nucleotides matching TRBD1. Germline CDR1 and CDR2: LNHDA and SQIVND (reference sequence). With 6 bases clipped from V and 4 bases from J, the junction kept 14 bases outside the gene matches. The CDR3 spans 16 residues.

The V and J genes are TRBV5-1 and TRBJ2-2, with TRBD1 identical over 10 bases. CDR3 length: 13 amino acids. Germline V gene data show CDR1 as SGHRS and CDR2 as YFSETQ. The V and J ends lost 5 bases and 5 bases, in that order; junction bases with no gene match: 0. CDR3 sequence (DNA): TGCGCCAGCAGGGGACAGGGGACCGGGGAGCTGTTTTTT. Translated: CASRGQGTGELFF. The full variable domain, rest sourced from reference TRBV5-1 and TRBJ2-2, is KAGVTQTPRYLIKTRGQQVTLSCSPISGHRSVSWYQQTPGQGLQFLFEYFSETQRNKGNFPGRFSGRQFSNSRSEMNVSTLELGDSALYLCASRGQGTGELFFGEGSRLTVL.

This chain links TRBV5-1 with TRBJ1-2; TRBD1 matches 11 bases. The CDR3 has 13 amino acids. J gave up 11 bases and V 3 bases, and 6 bases lay outside the gene matches. Germline CDR1 and CDR2: SGHRS and YFSETQ. This chain's CDR3 is CASSWDGQGAYTF. Written as DNA, the CDR3 is TGCGCCAGCAGCTGGGACGGACAGGGGGCTTACACCTTC.

V and J are TRBV9 and TRBJ2-7; D perhaps matches TRBD1 (6 bases). V lost 4 bases, J lost 0 bases, and 11 bases lay in between. Per the germline V gene, CDR1 is SGDLS and CDR2 is YYNGEE. This CDR3 region has 14 residues. This CDR3 reads CASSPGTRSYEQYF. The CDR3, as DNA: TGTGCCAGCAGCCCCGGGACACGCTCCTACGAGCAGTACTTC.

The genes are TRBV19 and TRBJ2-7; 7 bases fit TRBD1. Germline lookup yields CDR1 LNHDA and CDR2 SQIVND (reference sequence). The CDR3 is 14 residues long. V shed 3 bases, J shed 1 base, and the junction held 3 bases outside the gene matches. This CDR3 reads CASSIQGVSYEQYF. CDR3 coding DNA: TGTGCCAGTAGTATTCAGGGGGTATCCTACGAGCAGTACTTC. Looking up the rest from reference TRBV19 and TRBJ2-7 gives the full variable domain: DGGITQSPKYLFRKEGQNVTLSCEQNLNHDAMYWYRQDPGQGLRLIYYSQIVNDFQKGDIAEGYSVSREKKESFPLTVTSAQKNPTAFYLCASSIQGVSYEQYFGPGTRLTVT.

The genes are TRBV5-4 and TRBJ1-6; a weak D match, TRBD1 (5 bases). Germline V gene data show CDR1 as SGHNT and CDR2 as YYREEE (reference sequence). V lost 4 bases, J lost 0 bases, and 8 bases lay in between. The CDR3 runs 15 residues. CDR3 DNA: TGTGCCAGCAGCGGAGGGGACTCCTATAATTCACCCCTCCACTTT. Translation: CASSGGDSYNSPLHF.

The chain joins TRBV7-8 to TRBJ1-2; the match to TRBD1 covers 7 bases. The V gene end was trimmed by 5 bases and the J gene end by 8 bases; junction bases not matched to a gene: 11. The CDR3 totals 14 residues. Germline V gives CDR1 SGHVS, CDR2 FQNEAQ. The CDR3 sequence is CASSHLRTGAGYTF. CDR3 coding DNA: TGTGCCAGCAGCCATTTAAGGACAGGCGCGGGCTACACCTTC.

The sample holds one count of this clone. The chain uses TRBV27 and TRBJ2-1; D is unclear. Germline CDR1 and CDR2: MNHEY and SMNVEV (reference sequence). Trimming cost V 3 bases and J 3 bases, with 12 bases left between them. The CDR3 contains 15 residues. The CDR3 sequence is CASSLSYPIYNEQFF. CDR3 DNA: TGTGCCAGCAGTTTGAGTTACCCCATCTACAATGAGCAGTTCTTC.